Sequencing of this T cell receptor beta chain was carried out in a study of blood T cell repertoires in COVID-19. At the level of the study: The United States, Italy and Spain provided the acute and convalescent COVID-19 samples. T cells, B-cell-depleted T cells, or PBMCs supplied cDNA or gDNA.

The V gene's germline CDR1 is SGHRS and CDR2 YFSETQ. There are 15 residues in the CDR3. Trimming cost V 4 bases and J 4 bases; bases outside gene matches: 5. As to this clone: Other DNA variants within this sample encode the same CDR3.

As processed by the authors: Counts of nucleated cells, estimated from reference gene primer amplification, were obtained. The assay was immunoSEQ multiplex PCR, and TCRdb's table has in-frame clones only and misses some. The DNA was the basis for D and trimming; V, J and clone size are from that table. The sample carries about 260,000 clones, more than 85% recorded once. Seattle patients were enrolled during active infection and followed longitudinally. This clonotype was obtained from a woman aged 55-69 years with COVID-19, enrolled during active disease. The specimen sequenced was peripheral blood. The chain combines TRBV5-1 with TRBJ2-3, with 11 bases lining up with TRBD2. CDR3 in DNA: TGCGCCAGCAGCCCCGGACTAGCGGGCGCAGATACGCAGTATTTT. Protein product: CASSPGLAGADTQYF.